What follows describes a single T cell receptor beta chain. The antigen is unknown. The TRB libraries of cDNA were built by UMI-labeled 5' RACE. Using the 5' RACE reads, TCRdb records one entry per CDR3 protein without DNA. This sample's clone table lists nearly 90,000 distinct CDR3 sequences. The sample is drawn from a study of CXCR3-negative and CXCR3-positive naive CD8 T cells. Across the study: Total TRB output reached about 135 million reads, about 1.5 +/- 0.3 million per library. Study results and caveats: Researchers reported similar TRBV-TRBJ usage in naive CXCR3-negative and CXCR3-positive cells, though memory differed. CXCR3-expressing naive cells carried TRB CDR3s more hydrophobic than those of CXCR3-negative naive cells. Freshly isolated PBMCs were used in most assays, given partial CXCR3 loss after freezing.

Naive cells were sorted as CD45RO-, CCR7+, CD27+ and CD95-. The CDR3 is made up of 15 amino acids. CDR1 is MDHEN, CDR2 SYDVKM, per germline. Sequencing was performed on naive CXCR3+ CD8+ T cells from blood. The sample's subset: CD45RO-CCR7+CD27+CD95- naive CD8+ T cells expressing CXCR3 (TNR3+). The rearrangement joins TRBV28 to TRBJ2-1; TCRdb reports TRBD2, a call that lacks DNA to check it against. This receptor was identified in a human donor in good health. Some clones in this sample may be carry-over from other donors' samples. The CDR3 loop reads CASTLGRETYNEQFF.